This TCR beta chain was retrieved from a study of T cells after yellow fever vaccination. Trimming pared 3 bases from V and 4 bases from J, leaving 14 bases between. The germline V gene encodes CDR1 DFQATT and CDR2 SNEGSKA (reference sequence). This CDR3 has 14 residues. One entry per CDR3 protein, called by TCRdb with MiXCR from the 5' RACE reads. The repertoire includes more than 250,000 distinct CDR3 sequences, about 6.6% of them detected once, and 15% to 20% sits in the top ten. The gene calls are TRBV20-1 and TRBJ2-3; D is unresolved. The specimen was PBMCs, collected about 49 days after the first yellow fever vaccination. This TCR was sampled from a man between 18 and 35 years old who received the YFV17D yellow fever vaccine. The CDR3 spells CSASPSVRADTQYF. The CDR3, as DNA: TGCAGTGCTAGTCCGAGCGTTCGCGCAGATACGCAGTATTTT.